This T cell receptor (beta chain) originates from a study of PD-1 blockade in classical Hodgkin lymphoma. Time point described: newly diagnosed, previously untreated cHL patient sample. Thawed PBMCs were the source of CD8+ T cells, obtained through magnetic negative selection. Investigators turned to newly diagnosed, untreated classical Hodgkin lymphoma PBMCs for comparison. Here immunoSEQ multiplex PCR was the method, and the copy in TCRdb shows in-frame clones only, minus some. The sample has 11,000 to 15,000 clones, approximately 90% seen once. The CDR3 is 17 amino acids. Germline V gene lookup returns CDR1 MNHEY and CDR2 SMNVEV (reference sequence). Trimming took off 6 bases at V and 4 bases at J, with 24 bases between the two ends.

The TCR originated in a human donor with classical Hodgkin lymphoma. This chain joins TRBV27 and TRBJ1-2; no definite D call. Sequenced material: CD8+ T cells from blood. The CDR3 here is CASSLSAVYLPFYGYTF. In DNA, the CDR3 is TGTGCCAGCAGCCTCTCCGCGGTGTACCTCCCCTTCTATGGCTACACCTTC.